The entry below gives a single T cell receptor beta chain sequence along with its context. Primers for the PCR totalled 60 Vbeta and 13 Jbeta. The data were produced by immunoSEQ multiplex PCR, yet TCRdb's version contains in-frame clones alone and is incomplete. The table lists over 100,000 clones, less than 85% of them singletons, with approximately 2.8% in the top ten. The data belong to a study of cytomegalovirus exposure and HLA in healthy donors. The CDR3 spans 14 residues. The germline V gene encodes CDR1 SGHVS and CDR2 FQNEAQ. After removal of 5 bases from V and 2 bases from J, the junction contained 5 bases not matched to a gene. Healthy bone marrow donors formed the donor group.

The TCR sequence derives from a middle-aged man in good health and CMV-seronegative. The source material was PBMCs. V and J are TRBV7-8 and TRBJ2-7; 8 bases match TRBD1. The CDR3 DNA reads TGTGCCAGCAGCGGACAGGGTGGGCCCTACGAGCAGTACTTC. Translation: CASSGQGGPYEQYF.